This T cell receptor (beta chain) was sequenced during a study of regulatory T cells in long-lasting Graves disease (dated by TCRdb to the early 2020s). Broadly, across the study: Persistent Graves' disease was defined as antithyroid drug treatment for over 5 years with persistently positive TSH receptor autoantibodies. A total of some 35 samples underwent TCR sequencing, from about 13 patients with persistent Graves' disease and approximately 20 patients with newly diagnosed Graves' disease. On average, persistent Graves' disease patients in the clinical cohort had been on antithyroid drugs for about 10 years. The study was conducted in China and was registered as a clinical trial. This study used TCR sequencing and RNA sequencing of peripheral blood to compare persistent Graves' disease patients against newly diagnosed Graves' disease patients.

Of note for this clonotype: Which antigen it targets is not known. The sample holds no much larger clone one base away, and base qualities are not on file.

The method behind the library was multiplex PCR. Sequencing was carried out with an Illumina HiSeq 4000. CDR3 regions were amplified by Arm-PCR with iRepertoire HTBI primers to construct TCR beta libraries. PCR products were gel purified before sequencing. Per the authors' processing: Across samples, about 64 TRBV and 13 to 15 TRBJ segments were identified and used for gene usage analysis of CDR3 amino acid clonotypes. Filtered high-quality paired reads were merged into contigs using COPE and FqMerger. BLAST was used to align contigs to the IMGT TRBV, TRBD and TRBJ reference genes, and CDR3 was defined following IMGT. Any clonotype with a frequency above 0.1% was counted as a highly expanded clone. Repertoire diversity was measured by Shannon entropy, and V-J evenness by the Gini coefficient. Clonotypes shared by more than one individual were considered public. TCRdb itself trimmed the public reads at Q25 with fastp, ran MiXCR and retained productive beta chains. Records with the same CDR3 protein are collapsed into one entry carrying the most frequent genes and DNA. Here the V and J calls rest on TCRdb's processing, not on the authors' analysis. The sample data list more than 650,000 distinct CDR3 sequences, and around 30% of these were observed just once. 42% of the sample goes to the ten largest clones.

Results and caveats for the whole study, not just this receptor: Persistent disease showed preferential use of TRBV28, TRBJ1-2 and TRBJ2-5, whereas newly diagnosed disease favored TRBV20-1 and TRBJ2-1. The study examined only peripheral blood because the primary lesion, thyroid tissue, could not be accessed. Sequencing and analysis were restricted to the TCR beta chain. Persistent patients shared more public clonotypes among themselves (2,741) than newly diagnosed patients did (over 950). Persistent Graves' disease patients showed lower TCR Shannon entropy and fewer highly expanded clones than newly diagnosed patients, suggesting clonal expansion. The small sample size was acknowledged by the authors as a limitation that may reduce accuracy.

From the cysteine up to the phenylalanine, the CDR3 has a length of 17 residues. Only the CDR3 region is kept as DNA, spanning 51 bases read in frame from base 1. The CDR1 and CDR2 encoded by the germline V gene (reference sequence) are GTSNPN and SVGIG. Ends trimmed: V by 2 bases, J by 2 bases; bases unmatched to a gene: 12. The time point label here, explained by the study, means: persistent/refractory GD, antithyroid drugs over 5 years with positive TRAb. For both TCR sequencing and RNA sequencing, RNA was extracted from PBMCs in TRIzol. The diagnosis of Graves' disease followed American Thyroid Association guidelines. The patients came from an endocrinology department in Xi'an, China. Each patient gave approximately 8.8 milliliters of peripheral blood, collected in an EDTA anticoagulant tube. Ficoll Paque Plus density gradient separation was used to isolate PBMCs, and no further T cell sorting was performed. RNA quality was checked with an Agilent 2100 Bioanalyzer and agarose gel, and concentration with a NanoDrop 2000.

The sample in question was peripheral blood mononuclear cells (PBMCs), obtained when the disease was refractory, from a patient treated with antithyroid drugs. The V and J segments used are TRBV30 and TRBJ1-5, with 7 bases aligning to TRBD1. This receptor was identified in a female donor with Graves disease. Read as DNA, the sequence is TGTGCCTGGAGTAAATCAGGGGGGGGGCTTGGCAATCAGCCCCAGCATTTT. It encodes CAWSKSGGGLGNQPQHF.